These T cell receptor beta chains were read from a single sample in a study of blood T cell repertoires in COVID-19. Here immunoSEQ multiplex PCR was the method, and the copy in TCRdb shows in-frame clones only, minus some. The sample yields 55,000 to 80,000 clones, roughly 77% seen once. Input material: peripheral blood. The receptors were sampled from a woman aged 70-85 years with acute or convalescent COVID-19. CDR3s include the opening cysteine and the closing phenylalanine or tryptophan. Fields, in order: CDR3 DNA, CDR3 protein, D gene, J gene, V gene, clone size. A D gene is named only where the DNA matches it firmly. Clone size is shown for a subset of rows, as once, few, many or a class of expanded clone.

TGTGCCAGCAGCTTAGGGAGAAACACAGATACGCAGTATTTT CASSLGRNTDTQYF - TRBJ2-3 TRBV7-2 -
TGTGCCAGTAGTAACGCGGGGGCGAGTAATTCACCCCTCCACTTT CASSNAGASNSPLHF - TRBJ1-6 TRBV19 -
TGTGCCAGCAGCTTTAGGAGTGGGACAGAGGGAAACACCATATATTTT CASSFRSGTEGNTIYF TRBD1 TRBJ1-3 TRBV5-6 -
TGTGCCAGCAGTTACGAGCGGAATGAGCAGTTCTTC CASSYERNEQFF - TRBJ2-1 TRBV12-3/TRBV12-4 -
TGCGCCAGCAGCTACAAAGGGACTATCACGTATACGCAGTATTTT CASSYKGTITYTQYF TRBD2 TRBJ2-3 TRBV4-1 -
TGTGCCAGCAGCTTAGTGCGAGGGATTGGCGAGACCCAGTACTTC CASSLVRGIGETQYF - TRBJ2-5 TRBV7-9 -
TGTGCCAGCAGCTTAGTTTACGGGGTAAGCACTGAAGCTTTCTTT CASSLVYGVSTEAFF - TRBJ1-1 TRBV7-2 -
TGTGCCAGCAGAACAGGGGGCATCTACGAGCAGTACTTC CASRTGGIYEQYF TRBD1 TRBJ2-7 TRBV6-5 -
TGTGCCAGTACAGGGGCCGAGTATGGCTACACCTTC CASTGAEYGYTF TRBD1 TRBJ1-2 TRBV12-3/TRBV12-4 -
TGCAGCGTTGTCGTCGGGGTTGAGACCCAGTACTTC CSVVVGVETQYF - TRBJ2-5 TRBV29-1 -
TGTGCCAGCAGCTTAGGGGACAGAAGGGATGGCTACACCTTC CASSLGDRRDGYTF TRBD1 TRBJ1-2 TRBV7-9 -
TGTGCCAGCAGCCAGACTGACTCCTATAATTCACCCCTCCACTTT CASSQTDSYNSPLHF - TRBJ1-6 TRBV5-5 -
TGTGCCTGGAGGGCACTAGCGGGGGGCTCCGGGGAGCTGTTTTTT CAWRALAGGSGELFF TRBD2 TRBJ2-2 TRBV30 -
TGTGCCAGCAGCCCCGGACAGGGGATCACAGATACGCAGTATTTT CASSPGQGITDTQYF TRBD1 TRBJ2-3 TRBV28 -
TGTGCCAGTAGTGTGCGGACAGGGTCCTCCTACAATGAGCAGTTCTTC CASSVRTGSSYNEQFF TRBD1 TRBJ2-1 TRBV19 -
TGTGCCAGCAGCTTGTATAGCGGGAGGGACACAGATACGCAGTATTTT CASSLYSGRDTDTQYF TRBD2 TRBJ2-3 TRBV5-5 -
TGTGCCAGCAGCCAAGGGACAGTCTATGGCTACACCTTC CASSQGTVYGYTF - TRBJ1-2 TRBV3-1/TRBV3-2 few
TGTGCCAGCAGCAAAGGAGCGGGACAGGGAAAGGGCTATGGCTACACCTTC CASSKGAGQGKGYGYTF - TRBJ1-2 TRBV21-1 -
TGTGCCAGCGGCCGGGACACAAGTGAAGCTAACTATGGCTACACCTTC CASGRDTSEANYGYTF - TRBJ1-2 TRBV28 -
TGTGCCTGGAGTGGTGCAGGGGACAATCAGCCCCAGCATTTT CAWSGAGDNQPQHF - TRBJ1-5 TRBV30 -
TGCGCCAGCAGCTCCGACAGGGGCTGGGAGCTGTTTTTT CASSSDRGWELFF TRBD1 TRBJ2-2 TRBV5-1 -
TGTGCCAGCAGCTTAACACCGAATAATCAGCCCCAGCATTTT CASSLTPNNQPQHF - TRBJ1-5 TRBV7-2 -
TGTGCCAGCCTAGGGGGACAGGGGGCTAGGGGCACTGAAGCTTTCTTT CASLGGQGARGTEAFF TRBD1 TRBJ1-1 TRBV25-1 -
TGCAGCGTTGATAGATCGGCCCAGGGGGGCTACAATGAGCAGTTCTTC CSVDRSAQGGYNEQFF - TRBJ2-1 TRBV29-1 -
TGTGCCAGCAGCCCGACAGCTGATGGGGGGACCCTCCACTTT CASSPTADGGTLHF - TRBJ1-6 TRBV7-2 -
TGTGCCAGCAGCTCCTCCTTTGGGGGCTCCTCTGGAAACACCATATATTTT CASSSSFGGSSGNTIYF - TRBJ1-3 TRBV11-2 -
TGTGCCAGCTCGCCATCAACTAATGAGCAGTTCTTC CASSPSTNEQFF - TRBJ2-1 TRBV6-6 -
TGTGCCAGCAGCTTAGCGGGTAAAAGTTTGGATGAGCAGTTCTTC CASSLAGKSLDEQFF - TRBJ2-1 TRBV11-3 -
TGTGCCAGCAGCCAAGGACTAGCGGCCCCCTACGAGCAGTACTTC CASSQGLAAPYEQYF TRBD2 TRBJ2-7 TRBV3-1/TRBV3-2 -
TGTGCCAGCAGTACCCGGACAGGGGGGATCTATGGCTACACCTTC CASSTRTGGIYGYTF TRBD1 TRBJ1-2 TRBV25-1 -
TGTGCCAGCAGCCAATCGGTCGGGGGGATGGTAAATGAGCAGTTCTTC CASSQSVGGMVNEQFF TRBD2 TRBJ2-1 TRBV16 -
TGTGCCAGCAGCTTAGGGACAGGGTACAATGAGCAGTTCTTC CASSLGTGYNEQFF TRBD1 TRBJ2-1 TRBV7-9 -
TGTGCCAGCAGAAAAACAGGTTTGGATACGCAGTATTTT CASRKTGLDTQYF - TRBJ2-3 TRBV27 -
TGTGCCAGCAGCTTCGGCGGCGGGAGGGCCGGGGAGCAGTACTTC CASSFGGGRAGEQYF TRBD2 TRBJ2-7 TRBV7-8 -